This TCR beta chain comes out of a study of blood T cells in healthy people across ages. With a J-beta primer mix and a sample-barcoded 5' primer, a second PCR ran roughly 6 to 12 cycles. TCRdb passed the 5' RACE reads through MiXCR, listing each CDR3 protein once. The profile shows 1,500,000 or so distinct CDR3 sequences, under 55% of them singletons. This clonotype has a handful of counts. What it recognizes is unknown. Donor samples were obtained from healthy Caucasian individuals from Russia, aged about 6 to 95. Staff drew roughly 10 milliliters of peripheral blood from each donor. Study-wide points: Unsorted PBMC input precluded a conclusive naive versus antigen-experienced comparison. There were more naive CD4+ cells and higher diversity in long-lived donors than in aged donors.

In germline, CDR1 is DFQATT, CDR2 SNEGSKA (reference sequence). The CDR3 totals 15 residues. Trimming stripped 0 bases from V and 1 base from J, with 13 bases between. The V and J genes are TRBV20-1 and TRBJ2-7; D uncertain. The specimen was blood. The sequence was collected from a woman younger than 35 in good health. CDR3 nucleotides: TGCAGTGCTAGAGATTTCCGTCTAGATTCCTACGAGCAGTACTTC. It specifies CSARDFRLDSYEQYF.